This TCR beta chain was sequenced in a study of beta chain features in type 1 diabetes. Overall study results and limits: Insertion counts at VDJ junctions were lower in type 1 diabetes patients, who also showed more deletions there. Shortening that was moderate but significant affected the TCRB CDR3s of Type 1 diabetes patients in all four CD4+ subsets. There was a possibility that cDNA sequencing over-represented cells with high TCR expression. Patients and controls would share equally any PCR tilt toward shorter templates.

One heparinised draw of blood, averaging around 120 mL, came from each donor. Expressed TCRB transcripts were sequenced after all isolated RNA was converted to cDNA. Some clones are missing from TCRdb's copy, which holds only in-frame ones; the method was immunoSEQ multiplex PCR. The table shows about 650,000 clones, with under 15% occurring only once. This clone has a handful of counts. What it recognizes is unknown. There are 14 residues in the CDR3. CDR1 is SGHTS and CDR2 is YDEGEE in the germline V gene. The V end was cut by 4 bases, the J end by 4 bases, with 14 bases between. The receptor's source is a man under 40 with type 1 diabetes. The sample consisted of naive CD4+ T cells from blood. This chain joins TRBV5-8 and TRBJ1-2; weak D call: TRBD1 (6 bases). The CDR3 region has the DNA TGTGCCAGCAGCCCTCAGGGGTCCGGCTATGGCTACACCTTC. Its translation: CASSPQGSGYGYTF. Variable domain in full (rest from reference TRBV5-8 and TRBJ1-2): EAGVTQSPTHLIKTRGQQATLRCSPISGHTSVYWYQQALGLGLQFLLWYDEGEERNRGNFPPRFSGRQFPNYSSELNVNALELEDSALYLCASSPQGSGYGYTFGSGTRLTVV.